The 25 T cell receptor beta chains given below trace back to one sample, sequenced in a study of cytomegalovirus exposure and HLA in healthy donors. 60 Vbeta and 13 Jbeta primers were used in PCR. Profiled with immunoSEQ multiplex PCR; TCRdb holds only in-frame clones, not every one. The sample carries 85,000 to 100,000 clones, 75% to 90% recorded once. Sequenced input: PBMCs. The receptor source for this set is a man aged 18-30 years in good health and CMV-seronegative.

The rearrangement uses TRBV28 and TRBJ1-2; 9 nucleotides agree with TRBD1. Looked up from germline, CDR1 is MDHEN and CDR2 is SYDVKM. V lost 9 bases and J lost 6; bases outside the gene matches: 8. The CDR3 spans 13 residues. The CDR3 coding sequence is TGTGCCAGTTGTACAGGGGGCATGGATGGCTACACCTTC. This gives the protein CASCTGGMDGYTF.

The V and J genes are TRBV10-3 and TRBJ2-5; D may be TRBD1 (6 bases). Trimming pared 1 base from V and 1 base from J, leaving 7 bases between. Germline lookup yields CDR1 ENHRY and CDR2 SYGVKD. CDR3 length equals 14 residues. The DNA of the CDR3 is TGTGCCATCAGTGAGTTAGGGGGCCAAGAGACCCAGTACTTC. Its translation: CAISELGGQETQYF.

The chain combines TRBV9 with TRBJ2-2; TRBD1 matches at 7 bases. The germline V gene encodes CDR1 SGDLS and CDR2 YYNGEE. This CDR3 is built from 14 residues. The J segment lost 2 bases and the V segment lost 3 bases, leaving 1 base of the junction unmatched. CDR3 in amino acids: CASSAGGNTGELFF. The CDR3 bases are TGTGCCAGCAGCGCAGGGGGAAACACCGGGGAGCTGTTTTTT. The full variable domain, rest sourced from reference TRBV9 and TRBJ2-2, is DSGVTQTPKHLITATGQRVTLRCSPRSGDLSVYWYQQSLDQGLQFLIQYYNGEERAKGNILERFSAQQFPDLHSELNLSSLELGDSALYFCASSAGGNTGELFFGEGSRLTVL.

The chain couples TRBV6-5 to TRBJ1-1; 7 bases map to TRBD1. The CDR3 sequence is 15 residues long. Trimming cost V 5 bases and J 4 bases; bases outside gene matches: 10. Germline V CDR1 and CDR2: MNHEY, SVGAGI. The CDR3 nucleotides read TGTGCCAGCAGTCAAATGACAGGGCCAGGCACTGAAGCTTTCTTT. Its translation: CASSQMTGPGTEAFF.

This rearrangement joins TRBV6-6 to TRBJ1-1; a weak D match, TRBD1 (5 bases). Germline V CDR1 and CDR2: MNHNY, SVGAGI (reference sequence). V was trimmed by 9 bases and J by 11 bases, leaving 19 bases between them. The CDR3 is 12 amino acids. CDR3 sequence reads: CASTGGKEGAFF. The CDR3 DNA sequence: TGTGCCAGTACGGGGGGAAAGGAGGGGGCTTTCTTT.

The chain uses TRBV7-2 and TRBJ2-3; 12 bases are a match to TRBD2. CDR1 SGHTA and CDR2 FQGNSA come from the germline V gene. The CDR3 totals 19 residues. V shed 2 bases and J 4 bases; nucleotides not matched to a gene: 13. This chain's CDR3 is CASSLSRLAGGPKSDTQYF. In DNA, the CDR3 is TGTGCCAGCAGCTTATCACGGCTAGCGGGAGGGCCAAAATCAGATACGCAGTATTTT.

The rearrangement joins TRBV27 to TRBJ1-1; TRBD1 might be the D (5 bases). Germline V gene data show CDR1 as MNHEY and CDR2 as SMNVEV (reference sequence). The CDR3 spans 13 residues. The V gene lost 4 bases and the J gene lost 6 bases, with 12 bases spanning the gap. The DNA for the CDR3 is TGTGCCAGCAGTTCGTCCAGGGCCGCTGAAGCTTTCTTT. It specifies CASSSSRAAEAFF.

The CDR3 bases are TGCGCCAGCAGCCCAAGGACAGGTATGGACACTGAAGCTTTCTTT. Amino acids: CASSPRTGMDTEAFF. V and J are TRBV5-1 and TRBJ1-1; the match to TRBD1 covers 7 bases. Germline V gene lookup returns CDR1 SGHRS and CDR2 YFSETQ. CDR3 length: 15 residues. With V trimmed by 4 bases and J by 3 bases, 9 bases remained unmatched.

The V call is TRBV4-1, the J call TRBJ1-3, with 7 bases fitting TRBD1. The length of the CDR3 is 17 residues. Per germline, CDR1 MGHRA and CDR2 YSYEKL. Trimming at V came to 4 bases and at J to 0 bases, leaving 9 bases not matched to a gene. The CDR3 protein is CASSLIDRVLSGNTIYF. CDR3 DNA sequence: TGCGCCAGCAGCCTCATCGACAGGGTTCTCTCTGGAAACACCATATATTTT.

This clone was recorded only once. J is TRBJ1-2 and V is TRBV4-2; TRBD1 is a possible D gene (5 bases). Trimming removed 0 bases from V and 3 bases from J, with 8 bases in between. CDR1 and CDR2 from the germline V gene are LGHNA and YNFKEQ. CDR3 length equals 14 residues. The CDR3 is CASSQDIGDYGYTF. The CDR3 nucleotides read TGTGCCAGCAGCCAAGATATAGGGGACTATGGCTACACCTTC.

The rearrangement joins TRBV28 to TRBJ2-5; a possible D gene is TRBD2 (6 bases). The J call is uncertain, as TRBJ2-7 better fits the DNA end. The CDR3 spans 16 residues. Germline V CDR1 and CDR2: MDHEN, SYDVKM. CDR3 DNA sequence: TGTGCCAGCAGTTTAAATCCCCCGGGAGACCTCTACGAGCAGTACTTC. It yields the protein CASSLNPPGDLYEQYF.

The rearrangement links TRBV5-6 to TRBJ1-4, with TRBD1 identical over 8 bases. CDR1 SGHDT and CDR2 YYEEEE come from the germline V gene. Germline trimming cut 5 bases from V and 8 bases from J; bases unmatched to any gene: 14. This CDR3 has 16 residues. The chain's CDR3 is CASSQLNGQGGEKLFF. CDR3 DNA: TGTGCCAGCAGTCAACTAAACGGACAGGGAGGCGAAAAACTGTTTTTT.

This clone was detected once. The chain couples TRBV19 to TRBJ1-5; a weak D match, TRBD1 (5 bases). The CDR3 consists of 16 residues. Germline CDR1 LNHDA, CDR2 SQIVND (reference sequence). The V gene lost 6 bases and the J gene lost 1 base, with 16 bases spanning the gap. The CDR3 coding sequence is TGTGCCAGTAGGCCAACCTGGGGGGGGAGCAATCAGCCCCAGCATTTT. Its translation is CASRPTWGGSNQPQHF. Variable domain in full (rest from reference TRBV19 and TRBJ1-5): DGGITQSPKYLFRKEGQNVTLSCEQNLNHDAMYWYRQDPGQGLRLIYYSQIVNDFQKGDIAEGYSVSREKKESFPLTVTSAQKNPTAFYLCASRPTWGGSNQPQHFGDGTRLSIL.

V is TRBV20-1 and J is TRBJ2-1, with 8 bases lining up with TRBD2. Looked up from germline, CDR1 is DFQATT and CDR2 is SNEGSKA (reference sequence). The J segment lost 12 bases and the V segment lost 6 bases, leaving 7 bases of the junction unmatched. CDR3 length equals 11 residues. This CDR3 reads CSAEAGETQFF. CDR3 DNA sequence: TGCAGTGCAGAAGCGGGAGAAACGCAGTTCTTC.

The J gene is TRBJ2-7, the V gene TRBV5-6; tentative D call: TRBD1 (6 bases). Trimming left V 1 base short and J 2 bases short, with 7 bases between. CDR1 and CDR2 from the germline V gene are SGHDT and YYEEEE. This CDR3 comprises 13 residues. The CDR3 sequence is CASSLQGPYEQYF. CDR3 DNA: TGTGCCAGCAGCTTGCAGGGGCCCTACGAGCAGTACTTC.

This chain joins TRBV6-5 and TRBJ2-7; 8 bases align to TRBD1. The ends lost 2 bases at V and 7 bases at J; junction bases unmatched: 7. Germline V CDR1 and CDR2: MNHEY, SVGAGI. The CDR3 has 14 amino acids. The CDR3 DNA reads TGTGCCAGCAGTTACGACAGGGGATCTCGAGAGCAGTACTTC. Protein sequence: CASSYDRGSREQYF.

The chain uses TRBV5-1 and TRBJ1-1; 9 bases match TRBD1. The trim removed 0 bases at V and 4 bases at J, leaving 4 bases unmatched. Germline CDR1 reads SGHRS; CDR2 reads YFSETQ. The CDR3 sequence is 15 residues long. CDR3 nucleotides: TGCGCCAGCAGCTTGGGGGGACAGGGACGCACTGAAGCTTTCTTT. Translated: CASSLGGQGRTEAFF.

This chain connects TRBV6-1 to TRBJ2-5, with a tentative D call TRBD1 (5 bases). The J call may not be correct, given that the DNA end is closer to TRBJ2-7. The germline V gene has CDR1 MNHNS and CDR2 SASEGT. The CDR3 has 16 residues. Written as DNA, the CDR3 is TGTGCCAGCAGTGAACTCGGACAATCCTGGGCCTACGAGCAGTACTTC. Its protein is CASSELGQSWAYEQYF.

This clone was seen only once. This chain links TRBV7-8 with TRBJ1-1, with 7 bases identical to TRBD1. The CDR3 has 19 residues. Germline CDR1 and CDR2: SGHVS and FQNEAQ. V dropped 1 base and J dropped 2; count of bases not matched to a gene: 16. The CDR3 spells CASSLGSPTGFGVNTEAFF. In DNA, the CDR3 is TGTGCCAGCAGCTTAGGTTCTCCGACAGGGTTTGGAGTCAACACTGAAGCTTTCTTT.

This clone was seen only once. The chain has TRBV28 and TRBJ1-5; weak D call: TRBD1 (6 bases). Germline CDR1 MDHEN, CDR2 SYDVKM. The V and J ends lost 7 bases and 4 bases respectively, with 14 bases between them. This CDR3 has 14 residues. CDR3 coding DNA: TGTGCCAGCATGTCCGGGACAATAAATCAGCCCCAGCATTTT. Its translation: CASMSGTINQPQHF.

In nucleotides, the CDR3 is TGCGCCAGCAGTCTCGACAGGGGGCGAACTTGTACTGAAGCTTTCTTT. Translating it yields CASSLDRGRTCTEAFF. This chain connects TRBV23-1 to TRBJ1-1, with TRBD1 identical over 10 bases. TRBV23-1 falls under the ORF class, with uncertain function. The trim removed 4 bases at V and 5 bases at J, leaving 10 bases unmatched. The length of the CDR3 is 16 residues.

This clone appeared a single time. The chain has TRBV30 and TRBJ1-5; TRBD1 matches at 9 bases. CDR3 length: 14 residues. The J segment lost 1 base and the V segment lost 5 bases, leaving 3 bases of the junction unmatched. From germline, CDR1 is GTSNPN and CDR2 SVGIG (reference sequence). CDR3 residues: CAWGQGTSNQPQHF. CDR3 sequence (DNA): TGTGCCTGGGGACAGGGGACGAGCAATCAGCCCCAGCATTTT.

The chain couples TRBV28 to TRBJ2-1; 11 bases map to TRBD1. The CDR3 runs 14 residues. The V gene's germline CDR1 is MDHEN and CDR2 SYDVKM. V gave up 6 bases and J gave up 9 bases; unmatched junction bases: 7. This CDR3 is CASSPGQGAGEQFF. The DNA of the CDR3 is TGTGCCAGCAGCCCCGGACAGGGGGCGGGTGAGCAGTTCTTC.

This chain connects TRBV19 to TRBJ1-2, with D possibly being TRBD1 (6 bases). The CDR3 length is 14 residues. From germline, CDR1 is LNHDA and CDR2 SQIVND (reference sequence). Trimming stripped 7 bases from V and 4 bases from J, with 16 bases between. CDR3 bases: TGTGCCAGTATCCCCGGACAGACCTTCTATGGCTACACCTTC. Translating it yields CASIPGQTFYGYTF.

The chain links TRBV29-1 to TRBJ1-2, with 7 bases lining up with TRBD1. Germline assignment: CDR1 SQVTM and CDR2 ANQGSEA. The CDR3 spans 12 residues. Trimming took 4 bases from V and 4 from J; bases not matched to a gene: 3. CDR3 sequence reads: CSVGGTVYGYTF. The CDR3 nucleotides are TGCAGCGTTGGCGGGACAGTCTATGGCTACACCTTC.